This T cell receptor (beta chain) came from a study of T cells after yellow fever vaccination. Study-level background: SMART-Seq v4 Ultra Low Input prepared libraries from low-cell fractions.

Findings of the study overall: A large majority of primary-vaccination clones showed up again after the booster (around 96% CD4, about 90% CD8). A weaker but faster secondary response was observed, peaking on day 5 versus 15.

One entry per CDR3 protein, called by TCRdb with MiXCR from the 5' RACE reads. The data contain hundreds of thousands of distinct CDR3 sequences, 15% to 20% of them singletons. In its sample, this clonotype was seen a few times. No antigen is known for it. The length of the CDR3 is 14 residues. CDR1 and CDR2 from the germline V gene are SGDLS and YYNGEE. V lost 0 bases to trimming and J lost 6 bases; unmatched junction nucleotides: 4. The chain carries TRBV9 and TRBJ2-7, with 9 nucleotides matching TRBD2. The receptor's source is a man aged 25-45 years who received the YFV17D yellow fever vaccine. Source: PBMCs, taken 15 days after the yellow fever booster vaccination. The CDR3 region is CASSVVGSGSEQYF. The CDR3 region has the DNA TGTGCCAGCAGCGTAGTCGGTAGCGGGAGCGAGCAGTACTTC.